This TCR beta chain was captured in a study of blood T cell repertoires in COVID-19. Study as a whole: T cells, B-cell-depleted T cells, or PBMCs supplied cDNA or gDNA.

Original processing methods: From reference gene primer amplification, estimates of nucleated cell counts were derived. Some clones are missing from TCRdb's copy, which holds only in-frame ones; the method was immunoSEQ multiplex PCR. V and J calls plus clone size are reproduced from that table; the DNA served to infer D and trimming. The data show around 260,000 clones, about 85% seen once. Per the germline V gene, CDR1 is SGHDT and CDR2 is YYEEEE. The CDR3 runs 16 residues. V was trimmed by 4 bases and J by 4 bases, leaving 18 bases between them. This clone turned up a few times. This chain uses TRBV5-6 with TRBJ1-5, with D possibly being TRBD1 (6 bases). This clonotype was obtained from a man in his 60s with acute or convalescent COVID-19. The source material was peripheral blood. CDR3 region: CASSLTGSAENQPQHF. The CDR3 bases are TGTGCCAGCAGCCTCACAGGGTCAGCGGAGAATCAGCCCCAGCATTTT. Using reference TRBV5-6 and TRBJ1-5 for the parts outside the CDR3, the full variable domain is DAGVTQSPTHLIKTRGQQVTLRCSPKSGHDTVSWYQQALGQGPQFIFQYYEEEERQRGNFPDRFSGHQFPNYSSELNVNALLLGDSALYLCASSLTGSAENQPQHFGDGTRLSIL.